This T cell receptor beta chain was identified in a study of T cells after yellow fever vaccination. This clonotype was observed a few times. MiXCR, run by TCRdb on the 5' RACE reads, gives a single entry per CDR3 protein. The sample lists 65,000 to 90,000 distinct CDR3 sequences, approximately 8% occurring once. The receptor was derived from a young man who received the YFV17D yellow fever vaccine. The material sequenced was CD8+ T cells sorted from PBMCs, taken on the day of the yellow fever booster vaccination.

The CDR3 DNA follows: TGCAGTGCTAGACTAGATGGCTACGAGCAGTACTTC. It yields the protein CSARLDGYEQYF. The V and J genes are TRBV20-1 and TRBJ2-7, with D unclear. The germline V gene encodes CDR1 DFQATT and CDR2 SNEGSKA (reference sequence). Trimming took 2 bases from V and 3 from J, leaving 8 bases between them. This CDR3 spans 12 amino acids.